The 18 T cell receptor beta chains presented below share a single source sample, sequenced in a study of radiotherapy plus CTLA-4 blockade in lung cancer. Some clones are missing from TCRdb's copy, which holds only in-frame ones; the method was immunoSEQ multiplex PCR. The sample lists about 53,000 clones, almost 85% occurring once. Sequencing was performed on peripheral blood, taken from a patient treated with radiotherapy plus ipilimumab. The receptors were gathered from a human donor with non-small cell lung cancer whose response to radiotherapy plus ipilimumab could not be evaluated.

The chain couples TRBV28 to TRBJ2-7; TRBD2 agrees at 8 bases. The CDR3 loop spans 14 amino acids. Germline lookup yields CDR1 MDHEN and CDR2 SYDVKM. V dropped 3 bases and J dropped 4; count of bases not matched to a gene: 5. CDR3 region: CASSFGGARYEQYF. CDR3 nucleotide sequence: TGTGCCAGCAGTTTCGGGGGGGCCAGGTACGAGCAGTACTTC.

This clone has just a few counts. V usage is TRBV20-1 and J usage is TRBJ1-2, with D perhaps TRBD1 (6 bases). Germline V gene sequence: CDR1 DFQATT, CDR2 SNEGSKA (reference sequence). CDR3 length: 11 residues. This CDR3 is CIMRRGPGYTF. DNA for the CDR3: TGCATCATGCGCAGGGGCCCCGGCTACACCTTC.

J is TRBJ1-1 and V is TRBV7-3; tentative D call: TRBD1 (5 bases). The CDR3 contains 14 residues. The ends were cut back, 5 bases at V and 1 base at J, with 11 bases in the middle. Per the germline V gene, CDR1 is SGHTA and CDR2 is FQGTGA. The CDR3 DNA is TGTGCCAGCAGCCTCGACAGAAAGAACACTGAAGCTTTCTTT. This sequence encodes CASSLDRKNTEAFF. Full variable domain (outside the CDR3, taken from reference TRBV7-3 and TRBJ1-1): GAGVSQTPSNKVTEKGKYVELRCDPISGHTALYWYRQSLGQGPEFLIYFQGTGAADDSGLPNDRFFAVRPEGSVSTLKIQRTERGDSAVYLCASSLDRKNTEAFFGQGTRLTVV.

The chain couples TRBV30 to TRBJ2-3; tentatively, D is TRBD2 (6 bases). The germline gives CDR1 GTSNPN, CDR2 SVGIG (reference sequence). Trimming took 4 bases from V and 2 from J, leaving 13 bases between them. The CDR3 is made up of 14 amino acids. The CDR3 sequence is CAWMGAGHTDTQYF. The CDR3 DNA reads TGTGCCTGGATGGGCGCGGGGCACACAGATACGCAGTATTTT.

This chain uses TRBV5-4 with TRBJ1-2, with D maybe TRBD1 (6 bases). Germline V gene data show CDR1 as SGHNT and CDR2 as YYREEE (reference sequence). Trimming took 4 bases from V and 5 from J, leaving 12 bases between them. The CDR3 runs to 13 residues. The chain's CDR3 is CASSGRGLYGYTF. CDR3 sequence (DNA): TGTGCCAGCAGCGGGCGGGGGCTTTATGGCTACACCTTC.

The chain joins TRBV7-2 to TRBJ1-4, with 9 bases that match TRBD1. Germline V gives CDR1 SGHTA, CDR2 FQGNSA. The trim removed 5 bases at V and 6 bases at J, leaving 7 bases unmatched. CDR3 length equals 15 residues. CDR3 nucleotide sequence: TGTGCCAGCAGCCCTCCCACAGGGGGCTATGAAAAACTGTTTTTT. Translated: CASSPPTGGYEKLFF. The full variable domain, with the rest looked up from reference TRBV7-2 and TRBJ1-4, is GAGVSQSPSNKVTEKGKDVELRCDPISGHTALYWYRQSLGQGLEFLIYFQGNSAPDKSGLPSDRFSAERTGGSVSTLTIQRTQQEDSAVYLCASSPPTGGYEKLFFGSGTQLSVL.

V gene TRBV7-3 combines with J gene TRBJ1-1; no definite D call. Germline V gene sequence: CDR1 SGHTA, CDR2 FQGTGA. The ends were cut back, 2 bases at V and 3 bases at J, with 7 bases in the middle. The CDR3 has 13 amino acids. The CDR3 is CASSLGVYTEAFF. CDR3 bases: TGTGCCAGCAGCTTAGGAGTATACACTGAAGCTTTCTTT.

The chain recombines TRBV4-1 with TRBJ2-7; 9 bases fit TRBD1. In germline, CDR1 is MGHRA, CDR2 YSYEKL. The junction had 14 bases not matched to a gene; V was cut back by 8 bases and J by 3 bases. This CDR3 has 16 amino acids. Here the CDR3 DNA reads TGCGCCAGCGCTATATCCTTCGGGACAGGGTTCTACGAGCAGTACTTC. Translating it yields CASAISFGTGFYEQYF.

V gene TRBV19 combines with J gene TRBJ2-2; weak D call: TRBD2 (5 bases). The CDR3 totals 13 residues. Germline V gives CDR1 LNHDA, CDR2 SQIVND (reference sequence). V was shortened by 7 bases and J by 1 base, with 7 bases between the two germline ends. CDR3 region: CASIARNTGELFF. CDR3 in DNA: TGTGCCAGTATAGCGAGGAACACCGGGGAGCTGTTTTTT.

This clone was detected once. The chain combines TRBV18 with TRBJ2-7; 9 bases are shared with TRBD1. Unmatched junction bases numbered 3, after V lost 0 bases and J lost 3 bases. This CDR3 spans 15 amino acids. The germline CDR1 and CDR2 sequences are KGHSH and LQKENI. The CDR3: CASSPPGQGHYEQYF. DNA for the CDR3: TGTGCCAGCTCACCACCGGGACAGGGACACTACGAGCAGTACTTC.

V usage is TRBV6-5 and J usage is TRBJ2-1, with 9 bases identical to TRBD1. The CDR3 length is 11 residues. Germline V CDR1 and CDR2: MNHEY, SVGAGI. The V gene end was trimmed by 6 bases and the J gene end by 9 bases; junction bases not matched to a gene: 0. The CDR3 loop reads CASRDRGEQFF. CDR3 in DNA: TGTGCCAGCAGGGACAGGGGTGAGCAGTTCTTC.

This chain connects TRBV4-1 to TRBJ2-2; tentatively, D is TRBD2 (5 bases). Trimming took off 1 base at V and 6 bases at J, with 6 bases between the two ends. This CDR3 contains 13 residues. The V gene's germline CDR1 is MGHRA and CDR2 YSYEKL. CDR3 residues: CASSQGTPGELFF. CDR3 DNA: TGCGCCAGCAGCCAAGGGACTCCCGGGGAGCTGTTTTTT.

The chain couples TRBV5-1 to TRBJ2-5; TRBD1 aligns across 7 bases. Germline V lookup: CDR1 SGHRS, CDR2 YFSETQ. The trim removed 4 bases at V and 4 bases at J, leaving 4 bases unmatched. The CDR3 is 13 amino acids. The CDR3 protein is CASSASGGETQYF. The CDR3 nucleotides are TGCGCCAGCAGCGCCTCAGGGGGAGAGACCCAGTACTTC.

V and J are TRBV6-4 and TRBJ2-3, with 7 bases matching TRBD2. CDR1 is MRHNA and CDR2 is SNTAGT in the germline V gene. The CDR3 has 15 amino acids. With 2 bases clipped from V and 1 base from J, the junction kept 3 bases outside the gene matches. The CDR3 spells CASSDVAGGTDTQYF. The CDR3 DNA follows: TGTGCCAGCAGTGACGTTGCGGGAGGCACAGATACGCAGTATTTT.

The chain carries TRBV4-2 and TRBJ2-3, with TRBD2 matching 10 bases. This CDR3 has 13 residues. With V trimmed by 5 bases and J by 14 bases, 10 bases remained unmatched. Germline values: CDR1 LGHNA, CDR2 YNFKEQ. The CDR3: CASSTRSGGTGYF. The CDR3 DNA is TGTGCCAGCAGCACCCGTAGCGGGGGGACGGGGTATTTT.

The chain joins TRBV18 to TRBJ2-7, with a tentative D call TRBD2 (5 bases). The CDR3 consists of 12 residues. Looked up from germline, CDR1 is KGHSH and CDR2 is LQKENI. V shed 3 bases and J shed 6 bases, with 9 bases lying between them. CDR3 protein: CASSPGLSEQYF. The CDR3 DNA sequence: TGTGCCAGCTCACCTGGACTCAGCGAGCAGTACTTC. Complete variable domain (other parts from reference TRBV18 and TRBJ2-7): NAGVMQNPRHLVRRRGQEARLRCSPMKGHSHVYWYRQLPEEGLKFMVYLQKENIIDESGMPKERFSAEFPKEGPSILRIQQVVRGDSAAYFCASSPGLSEQYFGPGTRLTVT.

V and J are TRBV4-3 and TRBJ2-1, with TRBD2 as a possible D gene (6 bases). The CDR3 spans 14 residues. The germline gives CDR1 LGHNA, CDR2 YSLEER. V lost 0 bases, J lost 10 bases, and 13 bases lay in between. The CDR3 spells CASSQEYGRNEQFF. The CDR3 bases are TGCGCCAGCAGCCAAGAATACGGGAGAAACGAGCAGTTCTTC.

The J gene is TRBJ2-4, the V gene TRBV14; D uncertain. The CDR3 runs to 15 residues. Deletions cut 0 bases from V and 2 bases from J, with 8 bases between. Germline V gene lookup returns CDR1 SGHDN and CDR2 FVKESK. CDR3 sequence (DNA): TGTGCCAGCAGCCAAGATCGGGTTCCCAAAAACATTCAGTACTTC. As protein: CASSQDRVPKNIQYF.